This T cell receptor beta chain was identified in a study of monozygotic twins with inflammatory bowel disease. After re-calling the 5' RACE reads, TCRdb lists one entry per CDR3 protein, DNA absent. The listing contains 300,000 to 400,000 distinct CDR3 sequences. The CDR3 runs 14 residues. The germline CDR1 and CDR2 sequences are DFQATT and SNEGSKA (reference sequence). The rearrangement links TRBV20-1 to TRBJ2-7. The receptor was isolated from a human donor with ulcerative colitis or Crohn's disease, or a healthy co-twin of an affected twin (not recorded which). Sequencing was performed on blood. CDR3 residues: CSAGDRILSYEQYF.